The next 2 T cell receptor beta chains were all read from a single sample in a study of blood T cell repertoires in COVID-19. TCRdb's copy holds only in-frame clones and misses some; the assay was immunoSEQ multiplex PCR. This sample carries about 34,000 clones, roughly nine tenths of them seen once, and the ten largest clones take around 35%. The sample was peripheral blood. The origin of the receptors is a man aged 60 to 69 with active or convalescent COVID-19.

The chain is built from TRBV5-1 and TRBJ2-5, with D hard to call. This CDR3 region has 14 residues. Trimming cost V 3 bases and J 5 bases, with 14 bases left between them. Germline CDR1 SGHRS, CDR2 YFSETQ. The CDR3 reads CASSSPRFGETQYF. The CDR3 bases are TGCGCCAGCAGCTCCCCTAGGTTTGGGGAGACCCAGTACTTC.

This chain joins TRBV7-9 and TRBJ2-7; 9 bases are shared with TRBD1. The CDR3 is made up of 15 amino acids. The V gene's germline CDR1 is SEHNR and CDR2 FQNEAQ (reference sequence). The V gene end was trimmed by 1 base and the J gene end by 5 bases; junction bases not matched to a gene: 6. The CDR3 spells CASSLGRDRANEQYF. For the CDR3, the DNA is TGTGCCAGCAGCTTAGGACGGGACAGGGCCAACGAGCAGTACTTC.